One sample yielded the 5 T cell receptor beta chains listed below, sequenced in a study of vaccination and CD4 T cells after COVID-19 (dated 2022 in TCRdb). Library preparation was by PCR. Sequencing was performed on an Illumina iSeq 100. At the Johns Hopkins FTIC core, DNA from the cultured CD4+ T cells underwent TCR sequencing with the Oncomine TCR Beta short-read assay. The raw public data were reprocessed by TCRdb itself: fastp quality trimming at Q25, MiXCR clonotype calling, in-frame beta chains only. Under each unique CDR3 protein, matching rows form one entry showing the most common genes and DNA. The sample yields fewer than 3,000 distinct CDR3 sequences; 20% to 25% were counted once. The top ten hold 26% of the sample. The treatment or condition label of this sample denotes: approximately nine-day PBMC culture with coronavirus spike peptide pools or control peptides (ViraFEST assay). Their antigens remain unidentified.

Sequencing input: CD4+ T cells from blood, cultured in vitro. These receptors were obtained from a human donor who had recovered from COVID-19.

The rearrangement uses TRBV20-1 and TRBJ2-1; no firm D call. Germline-derived CDR1 and CDR2 are DFQATT and SNEGSKA (reference sequence). The CDR3 runs to 14 residues. Deletions cut 2 bases from V and 0 bases from J, with 8 bases between. The CDR3 region is CSARSESSYNEQFF. As DNA, the CDR3 is TGCAGTGCTAGATCCGAGAGCTCCTACAATGAGCAGTTCTTC.

The rearrangement uses TRBV6-1 and TRBJ2-5, with 11 nucleotides matching TRBD2. CDR3 length: 17 residues. J was trimmed by 0 bases and V by 5 bases; bases with no gene match: 8. CDR1 is MNHNS, CDR2 SASEGT, per germline. CDR3 sequence reads: CASSTLAGGQYQETQYF. The CDR3 nucleotides are TGTGCCAGCAGTACCCTAGCGGGGGGCCAGTACCAAGAGACCCAGTACTTC.

This clonotype is judged medium-sized. This rearrangement joins TRBV19 to TRBJ2-3, with D hard to call. CDR1 is LNHDA, CDR2 SQIVND, per germline (reference sequence). The CDR3 loop spans 13 amino acids. The germline V and J ends were trimmed by 4 bases and 3 bases, with 8 bases remaining between them. The CDR3 loop is CASSNLVTDTQYF. The CDR3, as DNA: TGTGCCAGTAGTAATCTAGTGACAGATACGCAGTATTTT.

This clonotype was counted only a few times. The CDR3 sequence is CASSLERDGEQYF. DNA of the CDR3: TGTGCCAGCAGCCTAGAGCGGGACGGAGAGCAGTACTTC. This chain connects TRBV7-2 to TRBJ2-7; TRBD2 matches 7 bases. The junction had 8 bases not matched to a gene; V was cut back by 5 bases and J by 7 bases. CDR3 size: 13 residues. Per the germline V gene, CDR1 is SGHTA and CDR2 is FQGNSA.

The V gene is TRBV5-6, the J gene TRBJ1-2; the match to TRBD1 covers 8 bases. CDR1 and CDR2 (germline): SGHDT, YYEEEE. J gave up 9 bases and V 0 bases, and 13 bases lay outside the gene matches. This CDR3 spans 16 amino acids. CDR3 bases: TGTGCCAGCAGCTTGGGAGGACAGGGCACCGTTCGAAGCTACACCTTC. This gives the protein CASSLGGQGTVRSYTF.